A selection of T cell receptor beta chains follows, all from one sample in a study of T cells expressing NK-cell markers. From its re-call of the 5' RACE reads, TCRdb lists each CDR3 protein once, without DNA. This specimen shows 350,000 to 400,000 distinct CDR3 sequences; the ten leading clones hold roughly 10%. The sample consisted of blood T cells: a sorted CD56 or NKG2C T cell subset, CD4+ or CD8+ T cells, or bulk PBMC T cells (not recorded which). The receptors stem from a woman aged 50 to 65 in good health. Each CDR3 is given with its conserved first and last residue.

cdr3_aa | j_call | v_call
CASSLAGGGEQFF | TRBJ2-1 | TRBV7-2
CSATPHVIFRDEQFF | TRBJ2-1 | TRBV20-1
CASSLGRGIQSTDTQYF | TRBJ2-3 | TRBV5-1
CASSPWQMGGEAFF | TRBJ1-1 | TRBV3-1
CASSSGTPNQPQHF | TRBJ1-5 | TRBV12-3/TRBV12-4
CASSPRLAVNNEQFF | TRBJ2-1 | TRBV12-3/TRBV12-4
CASSLASGLLDTQYF | TRBJ2-3 | TRBV12-3/TRBV12-4
CASSTQMGPEAFF | TRBJ1-1 | TRBV11-2
CASSLGDAFGTDTQYF | TRBJ2-3 | TRBV12-3/TRBV12-4
CASSDIGQRTDTQYF | TRBJ2-3 | TRBV2
CASKSDYGYTF | TRBJ1-2 | TRBV12-3/TRBV12-4
CASSSSLRKNIQYF | TRBJ2-4 | TRBV5-1
CASSLFTGGNGYTF | TRBJ1-2 | TRBV5-4
CSARDLSGKNIQYF | TRBJ2-4 | TRBV20-1
CATSRDRQVNEQFF | TRBJ2-1 | TRBV15
CASSETMGGTDTQYF | TRBJ2-3 | TRBV6-4
CASSPGDGVRAFF | TRBJ1-1 | TRBV7-3
CSVTYRNNEQFF | TRBJ2-1 | TRBV20-1
CASSQGAPTNTDTQYF | TRBJ2-3 | TRBV14
CSARVGSGARETQYF | TRBJ2-5 | TRBV20-1
CSALHGGAMGAFF | TRBJ1-1 | TRBV20-1
CASSFSRNNEQFF | TRBJ2-1 | TRBV5-5
CASSPRLNEQFF | TRBJ2-1 | TRBV3-1
CATSDDLRGEAFF | TRBJ1-1 | TRBV24-1
CSAGDRASYNEQFF | TRBJ2-1 | TRBV20-1
CSARDRLAYEQFF | TRBJ2-1 | TRBV20-1
CASKQEGVADTQYF | TRBJ2-3 | TRBV2
CASSLSVHEKLFF | TRBJ1-4 | TRBV11-2
CASSQTGVGSPLHF | TRBJ1-6 | TRBV7-9
CASSQEAGTSTDTQYF | TRBJ2-3 | TRBV3-1
CSARPGLRGDTQYF | TRBJ2-3 | TRBV20-1
CSATSQGLGETQYF | TRBJ2-5 | TRBV20-1
CASSSGQGNDQPQHF | TRBJ1-5 | TRBV28
CASSALIGTEYF | TRBJ2-7 | TRBV27
CASSPTGSNQPQHF | TRBJ1-5 | TRBV5-1
CASSLFGEQWEQYF | TRBJ2-7 | TRBV5-1
CASWGAGGPGGTDTQYF | TRBJ2-3 | TRBV2
CASSQATGQGPYNEQFF | TRBJ2-1 | TRBV3-1
CSAGTGGLHEKLFF | TRBJ1-4 | TRBV29-1
CATSRVTGTDTQYF | TRBJ2-3 | TRBV15
CASSSWTGVNGELFF | TRBJ2-2 | TRBV7-2
CASGLDRVTMSPKNIQYF | TRBJ2-4 | TRBV12-5
CAWSGETANTEAFF | TRBJ1-1 | TRBV30
CASTLGLAGRYNEQFF | TRBJ2-1 | TRBV12-3/TRBV12-4
CASSQPLHTSGYEQYF | TRBJ2-7 | TRBV4-1
CASSFTEVGTEAFF | TRBJ1-1 | TRBV12-3/TRBV12-4
CASSRRADSPNEQFF | TRBJ2-1 | TRBV7-2
CASSLDLRLAGPYTGELFF | TRBJ2-2 | TRBV11-3
CASSLIGVTVGNQPQHF | TRBJ1-5 | TRBV28
CASSAGLHQPQHF | TRBJ1-5 | TRBV6-5
CASSYTPIGGEQYF | TRBJ2-7 | TRBV6-5